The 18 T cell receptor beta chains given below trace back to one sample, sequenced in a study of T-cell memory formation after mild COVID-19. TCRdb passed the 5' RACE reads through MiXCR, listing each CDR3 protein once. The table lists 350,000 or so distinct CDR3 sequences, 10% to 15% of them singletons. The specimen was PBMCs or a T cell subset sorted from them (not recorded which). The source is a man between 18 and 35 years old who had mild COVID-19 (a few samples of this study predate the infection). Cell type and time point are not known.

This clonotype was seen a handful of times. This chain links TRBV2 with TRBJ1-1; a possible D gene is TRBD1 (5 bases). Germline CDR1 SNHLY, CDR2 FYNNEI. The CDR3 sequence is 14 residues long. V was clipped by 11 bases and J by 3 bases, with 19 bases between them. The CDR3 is CACQSIGADTEAFF. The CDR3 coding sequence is TGTGCCTGCCAATCAATCGGGGCCGACACTGAAGCTTTCTTT.

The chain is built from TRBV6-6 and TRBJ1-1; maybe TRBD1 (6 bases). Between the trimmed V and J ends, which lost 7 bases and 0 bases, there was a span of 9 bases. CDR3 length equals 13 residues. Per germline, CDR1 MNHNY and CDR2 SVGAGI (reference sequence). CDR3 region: CASKGQMNTEAFF. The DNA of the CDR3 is TGTGCCAGCAAAGGACAGATGAACACTGAAGCTTTCTTT.

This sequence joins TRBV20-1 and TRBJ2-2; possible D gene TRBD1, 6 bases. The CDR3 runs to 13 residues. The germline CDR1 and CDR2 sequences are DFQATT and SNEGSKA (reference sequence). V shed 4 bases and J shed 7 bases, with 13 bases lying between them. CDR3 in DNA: TGCAGTGCTACTGACAGGTTTAACGGGGAGCTGTTTTTT. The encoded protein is CSATDRFNGELFF.

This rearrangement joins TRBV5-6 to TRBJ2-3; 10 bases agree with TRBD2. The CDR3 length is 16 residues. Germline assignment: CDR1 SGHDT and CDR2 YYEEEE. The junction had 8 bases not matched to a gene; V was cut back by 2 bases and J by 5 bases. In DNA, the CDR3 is TGTGCCAGCAGCTTCCGCCTAGCGGGGGCCGAAGATACGCAGTATTTT. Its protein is CASSFRLAGAEDTQYF.

CDR3 coding DNA: TGTGCCAGCAGTGCCCAGCGGGGGGTGTACAATGAGCAGTTCTTC. As protein: CASSAQRGVYNEQFF. This chain connects TRBV25-1 to TRBJ2-1, with 9 bases that match TRBD2. Germline V gene data show CDR1 as MGHDK and CDR2 as SYGVNS. CDR3 length: 15 amino acids. Trimming took 4 bases from V and 4 from J; bases not matched to a gene: 5.

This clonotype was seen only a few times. CDR3 nucleotide sequence: TGTGCCACCAGTGATGCGGACAGGGGGCTTGATACGCAGTATTTT. This codes for CATSDADRGLDTQYF. The gene calls are TRBV24-1 and TRBJ2-3; 11 nucleotides align to TRBD1. Germline trimming cut 3 bases from V and 6 bases from J; bases unmatched to any gene: 4. The CDR3 extends over 15 amino acids. CDR1 and CDR2 (germline): KGHDR, SFDVKD.

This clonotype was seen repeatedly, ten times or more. CDR3 sequence reads: CSAVPRGAFGGELFF. The CDR3 coding sequence is TGCAGTGCTGTCCCCCGGGGGGCATTCGGCGGGGAGCTGTTTTTT. The V gene is TRBV20-1, the J gene TRBJ2-2; D might be TRBD2 (7 bases). Germline CDR1 is DFQATT and CDR2 is SNEGSKA (reference sequence). The CDR3 consists of 15 residues. Trimming stripped 5 bases from V and 7 bases from J, with 20 bases between.

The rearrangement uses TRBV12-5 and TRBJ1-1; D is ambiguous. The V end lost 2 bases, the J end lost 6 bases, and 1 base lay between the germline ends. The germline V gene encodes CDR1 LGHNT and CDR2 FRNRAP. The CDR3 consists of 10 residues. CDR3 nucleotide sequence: TGTGCTAGTGGTTTGCCTGAAGCTTTCTTT. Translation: CASGLPEAFF.

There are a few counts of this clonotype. CDR3 sequence: CASSGHRGSNQPQHF. CDR3 in DNA: TGTGCCAGCAGCGGACACAGGGGCTCCAATCAGCCCCAGCATTTT. This chain links TRBV11-2 with TRBJ1-5; 7 bases align to TRBD1. This CDR3 spans 15 amino acids. Germline V gene lookup returns CDR1 SGHAT and CDR2 FQNNGV. With 5 bases clipped from V and 3 bases from J, the junction kept 7 bases outside the gene matches.

The CDR3 spells CASSYSDRARGDTQYF. Here the CDR3 DNA reads TGTGCCAGCAGTTACTCGGACCGCGCAAGAGGAGATACGCAGTATTTT. The V and J genes are TRBV6-5 and TRBJ2-3, with D uncertain. Germline CDR1 MNHEY, CDR2 SVGAGI. The CDR3 totals 16 residues. V was pared by 0 bases and J by 5 bases, with 15 bases between.

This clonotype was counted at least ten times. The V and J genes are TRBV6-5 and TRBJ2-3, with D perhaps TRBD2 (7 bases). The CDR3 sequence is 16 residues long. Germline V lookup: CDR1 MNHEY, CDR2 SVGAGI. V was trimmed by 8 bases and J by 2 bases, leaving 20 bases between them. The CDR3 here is CASGSVGGRDTDTQYF. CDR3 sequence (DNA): TGTGCCAGCGGGTCTGTGGGGGGGCGGGACACAGATACGCAGTATTTT.

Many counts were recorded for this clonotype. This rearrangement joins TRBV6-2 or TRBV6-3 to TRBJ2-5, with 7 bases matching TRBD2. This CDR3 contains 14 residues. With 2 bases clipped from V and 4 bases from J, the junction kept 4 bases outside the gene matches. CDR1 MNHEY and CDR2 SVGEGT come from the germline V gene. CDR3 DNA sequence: TGTGCCAGCAGTTACGAGGGAGGGGTAGAGACCCAGTACTTC. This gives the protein CASSYEGGVETQYF.

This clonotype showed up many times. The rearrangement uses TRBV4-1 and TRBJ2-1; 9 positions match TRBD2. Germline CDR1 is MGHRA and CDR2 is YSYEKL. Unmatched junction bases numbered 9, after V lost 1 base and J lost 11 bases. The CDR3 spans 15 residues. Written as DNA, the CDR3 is TGCGCCAGCAGCCAAGGGGCGAATAGCGGGGGTCAGCAGTTCTTC. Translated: CASSQGANSGGQQFF.

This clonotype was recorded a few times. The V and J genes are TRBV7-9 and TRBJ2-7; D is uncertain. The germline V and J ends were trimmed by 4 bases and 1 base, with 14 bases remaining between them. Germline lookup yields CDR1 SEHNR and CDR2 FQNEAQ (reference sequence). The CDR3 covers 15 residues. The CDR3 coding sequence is TGTGCCAGCAGCTCCGTCTCTGATCCGTCCTACGAGCAGTACTTC. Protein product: CASSSVSDPSYEQYF.

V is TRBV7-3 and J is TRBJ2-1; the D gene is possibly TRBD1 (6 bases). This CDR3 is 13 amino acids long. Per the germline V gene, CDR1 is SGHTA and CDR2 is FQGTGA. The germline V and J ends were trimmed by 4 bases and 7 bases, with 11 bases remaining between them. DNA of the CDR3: TGTGCCAGCAGCTCTGACAGGCAGAATGAGCAGTTCTTC. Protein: CASSSDRQNEQFF.

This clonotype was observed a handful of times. CDR3 sequence: CASLRGSSYNEQFF. The CDR3, as DNA: TGTGCCAGTTTAAGAGGGAGCTCCTACAATGAGCAGTTCTTC. The chain uses TRBV2 and TRBJ2-1, with a tentative D call TRBD2 (5 bases). Germline V gene lookup returns CDR1 SNHLY and CDR2 FYNNEI. The CDR3 consists of 14 residues. The V gene lost 9 bases and the J gene lost 0 bases, with 12 bases spanning the gap.

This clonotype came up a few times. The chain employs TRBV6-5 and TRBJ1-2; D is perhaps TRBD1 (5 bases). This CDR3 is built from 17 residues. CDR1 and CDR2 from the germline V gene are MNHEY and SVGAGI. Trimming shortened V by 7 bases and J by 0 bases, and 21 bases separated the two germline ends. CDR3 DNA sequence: TGTGCCAGCACCCAGGTGGCAGGGCTAGGAGCTAACTATGGCTACACCTTC. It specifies CASTQVAGLGANYGYTF.

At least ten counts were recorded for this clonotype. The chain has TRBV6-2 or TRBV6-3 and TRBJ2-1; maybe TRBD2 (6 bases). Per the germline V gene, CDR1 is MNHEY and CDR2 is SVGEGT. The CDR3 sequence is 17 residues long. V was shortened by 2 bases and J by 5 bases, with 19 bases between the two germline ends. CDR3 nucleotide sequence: TGTGCCAGCAGTTACGCCCCTCACGGGAGATCGGACAATGAGCAGTTCTTC. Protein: CASSYAPHGRSDNEQFF.